These 20 T cell receptor beta chains were sequenced from one sample in a study of identical twins. TCRdb redid the calling of the 5' RACE reads with MiXCR, one entry per CDR3 protein. The sample gives some 240,000 distinct CDR3 sequences, roughly a tenth of which show up once; less than 12% is in the top ten. The sequenced material came from memory T cells sorted from blood. The receptors here all came from a man between 45 and 60 years old in good health.

The sample holds many counts of this clonotype. The chain recombines TRBV24-1 with TRBJ2-1; 11 bases match TRBD2. This CDR3 is built from 16 residues. The V gene end was trimmed by 4 bases and the J gene end by 2 bases; junction bases not matched to a gene: 3. Germline V gene sequence: CDR1 KGHDR, CDR2 SFDVKD. The CDR3 here is CATSELAGAAYNEQFF. The CDR3 DNA follows: TGTGCCACCAGTGAACTAGCGGGAGCCGCCTACAATGAGCAGTTCTTC.

This clonotype was picked up a small number of times. The chain couples TRBV5-6 to TRBJ2-5; 8 positions agree with TRBD2. Germline-derived CDR1 and CDR2 are SGHDT and YYEEEE. V lost 0 bases and J lost 1; bases outside the gene matches: 8. This CDR3 contains 17 residues. The CDR3 DNA follows: TGTGCCAGCAGCTTGGTCGTCGGCGGGGGGTCCCAAGAGACCCAGTACTTC. Translated: CASSLVVGGGSQETQYF.

In this sample, this clonotype turned up a few times. V usage is TRBV9 and J usage is TRBJ2-7; 7 bases align to TRBD2. The CDR3 is made up of 15 amino acids. The V gene's germline CDR1 is SGDLS and CDR2 YYNGEE. Trimming cost V 0 bases and J 5 bases; bases outside gene matches: 8. In DNA form, the CDR3 reads TGTGCCAGCAGCGTAGGGGGCGGGAGAGGACACGAGCAGTACTTC. As protein: CASSVGGGRGHEQYF.

This clonotype was counted ten times or more. The chain joins TRBV29-1 to TRBJ2-7, with 9 positions matching TRBD2. The germline V gene encodes CDR1 SQVTM and CDR2 ANQGSEA. The V segment lost 2 bases and the J segment 8 bases; nucleotides outside the gene matches: 7. The CDR3 runs 13 residues. The CDR3 DNA sequence: TGCAGCGTTGAAATGCCGACTAGCGGACAGCAGTACTTC. Translating it yields CSVEMPTSGQQYF.

In DNA form, the CDR3 reads TGCAGTGCGGCCGGGACAGGGGGCGCCTCCTACGAGCAGTACTTC. This translates into CSAAGTGGASYEQYF. V usage is TRBV20-1 and J usage is TRBJ2-7, with 12 positions matching TRBD1. CDR1 DFQATT and CDR2 SNEGSKA come from the germline V gene (reference sequence). This CDR3 comprises 15 residues. Germline trimming cut 6 bases from V and 0 bases from J; bases unmatched to any gene: 6.

This clonotype came up many times. V usage is TRBV10-3 and J usage is TRBJ1-2; tentatively, D is TRBD1 (6 bases). CDR3 length: 16 amino acids. CDR1 and CDR2 (germline): ENHRY, SYGVKD. The V gene lost 0 bases and the J gene lost 4 bases, with 15 bases spanning the gap. The CDR3 here is CAISESWGQGGYGYTF. The CDR3 bases are TGTGCCATCAGTGAGTCTTGGGGGCAGGGCGGCTATGGCTACACCTTC.

The chain carries TRBV20-1 and TRBJ2-1; 10 bases agree with TRBD2. V lost 6 bases to trimming and J lost 4 bases; unmatched junction nucleotides: 12. The CDR3 totals 16 residues. Germline lookup yields CDR1 DFQATT and CDR2 SNEGSKA (reference sequence). CDR3 in DNA: TGCAGTGCCTCCGCTGGTAGCGGGGGGACATACAATGAGCAGTTCTTC. This sequence encodes CSASAGSGGTYNEQFF.

The chain joins TRBV4-2 to TRBJ2-6; D remains unclear. Germline assignment: CDR1 LGHNA and CDR2 YNFKEQ. The CDR3 extends over 17 amino acids. V lost 1 base to trimming and J lost 1 base, with 11 bases between them. The CDR3 DNA is TGTGCCAGCAGCCAAGGAGGTGGTAATTCTGGGGCCAACGTCCTGACTTTC. Residues: CASSQGGGNSGANVLTF.

This clonotype occurred a few times. The chain carries TRBV7-6 and TRBJ2-2, with 12 bases matching TRBD2. CDR3 length equals 17 residues. The germline CDR1 and CDR2 sequences are SGHVS and FNYEAQ. V was pared by 6 bases and J by 2 bases, with 7 bases of the junction left unmatched. The CDR3 is CASSDRLAGDNTGELFF. The DNA of the CDR3 is TGTGCCAGCAGTGACCGACTAGCGGGAGATAACACCGGGGAGCTGTTTTTT.

V and J are TRBV7-2 and TRBJ1-5; no clear D gene. V was cut by 3 bases and J by 1 base, with 7 bases left in between. The length of the CDR3 is 14 residues. From germline, CDR1 is SGHTA and CDR2 FQGNSA. CDR3 amino acids: CASSFGVSNQPQHF. CDR3 coding DNA: TGTGCCAGCAGCTTCGGGGTCAGCAATCAGCCCCAGCATTTT.

The table lists this clonotype with a few counts. The chain couples TRBV6-1 to TRBJ1-6; D is perhaps TRBD1 (6 bases). Trimming shortened V by 5 bases and J by 0 bases, and 17 bases separated the two germline ends. Germline loops: CDR1 MNHNS, CDR2 SASEGT. This CDR3 region has 18 residues. CDR3 sequence (DNA): TGTGCCAGCAGTCCAACTTACAGGGCCAGCTCCTATAATTCACCCCTCCACTTT. It translates to CASSPTYRASSYNSPLHF.

This clonotype was observed at least ten times. The J gene is TRBJ2-3, the V gene TRBV12-3 or TRBV12-4; 7 bases are a match to TRBD1. This CDR3 has 16 residues. V shed 5 bases, J shed 4 bases, and the junction held 12 bases outside the gene matches. Here the CDR3 reads CASSATQGMRPDTQYF. The CDR3 coding sequence is TGTGCCAGCAGTGCCACACAGGGGATGAGGCCAGATACGCAGTATTTT.

This clonotype was detected many times. The V gene is TRBV21-1, the J gene TRBJ2-7; TRBD2, the table's D call, was not compared with the DNA. TRBV21-1 is a pseudogene. The CDR3 length is 15 residues. CDR3 coding DNA: TGTGCCAACCTGACTTCAGCGGGGGAAACCTACGAGCAGTACTTC. This sequence encodes CANLTSAGETYEQYF.

V usage is TRBV3-1 and J usage is TRBJ2-3; 8 bases are a match to TRBD2. The V gene end was trimmed by 4 bases and the J gene end by 3 bases; junction bases not matched to a gene: 12. This CDR3 contains 17 residues. Looked up from germline, CDR1 is LGHDT and CDR2 is YNNKEL (reference sequence). The CDR3 DNA reads as TGTGCCAGCAGCCCCCCGCCCGGGAGGGCTGGTACAGATACGCAGTATTTT. Its translation is CASSPPPGRAGTDTQYF.

The CDR3 region is CASSLTPGLAGNTDTQYF. DNA of the CDR3: TGTGCCAGCAGCTTAACCCCAGGACTAGCGGGGAACACAGATACGCAGTATTTT. V and J are TRBV11-1 and TRBJ2-3; 12 bases align to TRBD2. Trimming removed 2 bases from V and 2 bases from J; junction bases left unmatched: 8. In germline, CDR1 is SGHAT, CDR2 FQDESV (reference sequence). The CDR3 spans 18 residues.

The chain couples TRBV20-1 to TRBJ1-5, with D uncertain. With 5 bases removed from V and 3 bases from J, the gap between germline ends came to 17 bases. Germline CDR1 reads DFQATT; CDR2 reads SNEGSKA (reference sequence). The CDR3 sequence is 15 residues long. The CDR3 sequence: CSAREWGSFNQPQHF. CDR3 DNA: TGCAGTGCTCGGGAATGGGGTTCTTTCAATCAGCCCCAGCATTTT.

At least ten counts were recorded for this clonotype. This chain joins TRBV7-9 and TRBJ2-5; TRBD1 or TRBD2 may be the D gene (5 bases each). The CDR3 loop spans 16 amino acids. Germline V lookup: CDR1 SEHNR, CDR2 FQNEAQ (reference sequence). Trimming removed 5 bases from V and 5 bases from J, with 21 bases in between. The DNA for the CDR3 is TGTGCCAGCAGCCCACACGTGATGGGGGAACGGGAGACCCAGTACTTC. Residues: CASSPHVMGERETQYF.

V is TRBV9 and J is TRBJ2-3, with D possibly being TRBD1 (6 bases). Trimming removed 3 bases at V and 4 bases at J, with 15 bases between. In germline, CDR1 is SGDLS, CDR2 YYNGEE. The CDR3 is 15 residues long. The CDR3 spells CASSENQGRADTQYF. In DNA form, the CDR3 reads TGTGCCAGCAGCGAAAATCAGGGGCGTGCAGATACGCAGTATTTT.

This clonotype was recorded at least ten times. The chain employs TRBV6-5 and TRBJ1-4; the match to TRBD1 covers 7 bases. Germline assignment: CDR1 MNHEY and CDR2 SVGAGI. CDR3 length: 17 residues. The V gene end was trimmed by 0 bases and the J gene end by 8 bases; junction bases not matched to a gene: 12. The CDR3 region has the DNA TGTGCCAGCAGTTACTCCTCGACAGGGATGCGGGGAGAAAAACTGTTTTTT. It is translated as CASSYSSTGMRGEKLFF.

The V and J genes are TRBV7-9 and TRBJ2-7; D assignment may be TRBD1 or TRBD2 (5 bases each). CDR3 length: 17 residues. Germline V gene data show CDR1 as SEHNR and CDR2 as FQNEAQ (reference sequence). The V gene lost 5 bases and the J gene lost 4 bases, with 24 bases spanning the gap. The CDR3 protein is CASSGTGTLGADYEQYF. The DNA of the CDR3 is TGTGCCAGCAGCGGAACCGGGACCCTGGGAGCCGATTACGAGCAGTACTTC.